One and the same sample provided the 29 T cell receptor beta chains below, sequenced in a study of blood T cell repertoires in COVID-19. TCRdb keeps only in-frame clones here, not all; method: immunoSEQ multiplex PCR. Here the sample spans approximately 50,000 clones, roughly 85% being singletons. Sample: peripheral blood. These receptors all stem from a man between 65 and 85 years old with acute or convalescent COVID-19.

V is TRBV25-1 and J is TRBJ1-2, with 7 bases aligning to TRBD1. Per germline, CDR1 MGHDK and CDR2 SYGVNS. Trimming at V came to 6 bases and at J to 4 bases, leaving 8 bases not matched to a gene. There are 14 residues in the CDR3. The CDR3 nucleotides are TGTGCCAGCAGCCGGGGCAGGGGGAGCTATGGCTACACCTTC. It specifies CASSRGRGSYGYTF.

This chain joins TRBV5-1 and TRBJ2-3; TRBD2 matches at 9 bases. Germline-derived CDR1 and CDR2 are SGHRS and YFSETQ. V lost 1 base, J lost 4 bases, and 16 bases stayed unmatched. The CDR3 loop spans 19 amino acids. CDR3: CASSLLPLGAGGPPDTQYF. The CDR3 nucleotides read TGCGCCAGCAGCTTGTTACCGCTCGGCGCGGGAGGGCCCCCAGATACGCAGTATTTT. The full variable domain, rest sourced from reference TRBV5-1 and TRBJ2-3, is KAGVTQTPRYLIKTRGQQVTLSCSPISGHRSVSWYQQTPGQGLQFLFEYFSETQRNKGNFPGRFSGRQFSNSRSEMNVSTLELGDSALYLCASSLLPLGAGGPPDTQYFGPGTRLTVL.

DNA for the CDR3: TGTGCCAGCAGTCGCTTAACTAGTTCCCTCCAGTTCTTC. The encoded protein is CASSRLTSSLQFF. The V gene is TRBV6-6, the J gene TRBJ2-1, with D possibly matching TRBD2 (5 bases). The CDR3 loop spans 13 amino acids. Between the trimmed V and J ends, which lost 5 bases and 13 bases, there was a span of 18 bases. Germline V gives CDR1 MNHNY, CDR2 SVGAGI (reference sequence).

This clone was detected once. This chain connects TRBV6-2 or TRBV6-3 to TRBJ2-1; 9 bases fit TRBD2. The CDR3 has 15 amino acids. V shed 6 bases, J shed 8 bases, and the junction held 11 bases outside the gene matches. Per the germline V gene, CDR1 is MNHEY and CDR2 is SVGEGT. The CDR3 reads CASSSPGLAYHEQFF. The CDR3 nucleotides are TGTGCCAGCAGCTCACCGGGACTAGCCTATCATGAGCAGTTCTTC.

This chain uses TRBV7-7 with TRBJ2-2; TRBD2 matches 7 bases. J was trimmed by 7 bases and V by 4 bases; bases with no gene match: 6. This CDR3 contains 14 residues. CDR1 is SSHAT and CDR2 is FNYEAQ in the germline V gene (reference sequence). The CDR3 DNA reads TGTGCCAGCAGCTCCACTTGGGAGGGCGGGGAGCTGTTTTTT. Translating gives CASSSTWEGGELFF.

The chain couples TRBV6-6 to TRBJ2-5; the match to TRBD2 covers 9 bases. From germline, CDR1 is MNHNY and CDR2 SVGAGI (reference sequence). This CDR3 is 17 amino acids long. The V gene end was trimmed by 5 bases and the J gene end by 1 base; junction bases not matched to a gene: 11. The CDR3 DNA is TGTGCCAGCAGTCCCCGATGGGAGCGGGGGGTCCAAGAGACCCAGTACTTC. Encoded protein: CASSPRWERGVQETQYF.

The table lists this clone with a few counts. CDR3 protein: CASSYWASSPYEQYF. CDR3 sequence (DNA): TGTGCCAGCAGTTACTGGGCTAGCAGCCCCTACGAGCAGTACTTC. The chain carries TRBV6-5 and TRBJ2-7, with a tentative D call TRBD2 (5 bases). The CDR3 consists of 15 residues. Germline lookup yields CDR1 MNHEY and CDR2 SVGAGI. Trimming removed 1 base from V and 2 bases from J, with 12 bases in between.

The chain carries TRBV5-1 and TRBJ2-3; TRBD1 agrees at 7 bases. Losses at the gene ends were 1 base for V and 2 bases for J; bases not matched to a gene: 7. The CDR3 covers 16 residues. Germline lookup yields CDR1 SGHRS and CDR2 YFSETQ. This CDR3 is CASSLSAGTATDTQYF. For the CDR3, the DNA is TGCGCCAGCAGCTTGAGCGCAGGGACAGCCACAGATACGCAGTATTTT.

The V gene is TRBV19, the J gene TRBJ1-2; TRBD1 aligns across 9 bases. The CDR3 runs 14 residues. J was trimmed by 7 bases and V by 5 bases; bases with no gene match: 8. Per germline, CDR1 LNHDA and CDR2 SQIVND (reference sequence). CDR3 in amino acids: CASSVTGGAAGYTF. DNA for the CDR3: TGTGCCAGTAGTGTCACAGGGGGCGCCGCTGGCTACACCTTC.

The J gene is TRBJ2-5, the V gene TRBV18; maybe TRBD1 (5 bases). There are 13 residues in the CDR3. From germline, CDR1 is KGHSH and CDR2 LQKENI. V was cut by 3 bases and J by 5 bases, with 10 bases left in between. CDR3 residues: CASSPWGDETQYF. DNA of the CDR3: TGTGCCAGCTCACCGTGGGGCGATGAGACCCAGTACTTC.

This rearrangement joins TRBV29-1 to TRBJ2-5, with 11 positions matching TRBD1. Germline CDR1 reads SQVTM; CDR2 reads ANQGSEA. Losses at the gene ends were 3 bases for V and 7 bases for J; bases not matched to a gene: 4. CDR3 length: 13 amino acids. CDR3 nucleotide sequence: TGCAGCGTTGAGAGGGACAGGGGGGGGACCCAGTACTTC. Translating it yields CSVERDRGGTQYF.

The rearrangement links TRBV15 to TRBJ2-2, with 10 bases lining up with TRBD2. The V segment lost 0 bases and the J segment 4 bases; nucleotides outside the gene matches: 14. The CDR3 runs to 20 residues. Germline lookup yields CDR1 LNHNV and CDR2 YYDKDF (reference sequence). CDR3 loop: CATSRDLGLAGVLGTGELFF. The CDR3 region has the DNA TGTGCCACCAGCAGAGATTTGGGTCTAGCGGGAGTCCTGGGCACCGGGGAGCTGTTTTTT.

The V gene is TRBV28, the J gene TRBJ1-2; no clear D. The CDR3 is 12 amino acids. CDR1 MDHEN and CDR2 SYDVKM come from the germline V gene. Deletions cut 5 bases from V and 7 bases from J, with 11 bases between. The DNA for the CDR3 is TGTGCCAGCAGTCCATCTATGAGTGGCTACACCTTC. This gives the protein CASSPSMSGYTF.

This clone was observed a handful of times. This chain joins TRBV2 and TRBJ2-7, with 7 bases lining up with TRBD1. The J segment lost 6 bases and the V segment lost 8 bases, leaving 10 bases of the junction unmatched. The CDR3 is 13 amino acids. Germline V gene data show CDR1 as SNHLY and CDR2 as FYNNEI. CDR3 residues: CASAGTEPSEQYF. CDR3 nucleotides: TGTGCCAGCGCCGGGACAGAGCCCTCCGAGCAGTACTTC.

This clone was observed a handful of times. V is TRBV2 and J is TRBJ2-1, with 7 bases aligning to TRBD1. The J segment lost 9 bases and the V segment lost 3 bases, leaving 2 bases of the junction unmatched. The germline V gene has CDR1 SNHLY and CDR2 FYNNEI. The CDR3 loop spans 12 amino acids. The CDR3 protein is CASSEGQFEQFF. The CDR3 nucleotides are TGTGCCAGCAGTGAGGGACAGTTTGAGCAGTTCTTC.

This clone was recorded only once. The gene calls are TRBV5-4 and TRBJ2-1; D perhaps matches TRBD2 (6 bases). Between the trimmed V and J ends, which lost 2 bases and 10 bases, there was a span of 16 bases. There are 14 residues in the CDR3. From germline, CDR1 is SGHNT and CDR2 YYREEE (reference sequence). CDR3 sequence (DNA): TGTGCCAGCAGCTTACCGGGAGAAAGCAGCGAGCAGTTCTTC. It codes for CASSLPGESSEQFF.

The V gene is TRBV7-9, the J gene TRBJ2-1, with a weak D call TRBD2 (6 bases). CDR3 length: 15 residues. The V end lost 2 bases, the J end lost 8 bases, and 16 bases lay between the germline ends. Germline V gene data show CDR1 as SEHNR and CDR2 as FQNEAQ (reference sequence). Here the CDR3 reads CASSLLTNRRDEQFF. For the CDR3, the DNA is TGTGCCAGCAGCTTATTGACGAATCGGAGGGATGAGCAGTTCTTC. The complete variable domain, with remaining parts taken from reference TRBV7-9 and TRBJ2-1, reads DTGVSQNPRHKITKRGQNVTFRCDPISEHNRLYWYRQTLGQGPEFLTYFQNEAQLEKSRLLSDRFSAERPKGSFSTLEIQRTEQGDSAMYLCASSLLTNRRDEQFFGPGTRLTVL.

In DNA, the CDR3 is TGTGCCAGCAGTGACCCAGGGGGCTCTGGCTACACCTTC. This sequence encodes CASSDPGGSGYTF. This chain joins TRBV6-1 and TRBJ1-2; the match to TRBD1 covers 8 bases. The CDR3 totals 13 residues. Germline V CDR1 and CDR2: MNHNS, SASEGT. Germline trimming cut 3 bases from V and 7 bases from J; bases unmatched to any gene: 4.

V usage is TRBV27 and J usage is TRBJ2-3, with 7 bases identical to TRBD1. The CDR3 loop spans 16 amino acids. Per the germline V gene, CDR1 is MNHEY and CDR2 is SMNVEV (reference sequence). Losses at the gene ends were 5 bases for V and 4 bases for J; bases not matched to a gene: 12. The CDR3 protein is CASSPSLGGGADTQYF. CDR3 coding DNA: TGTGCCAGCAGTCCTTCGTTAGGGGGCGGCGCAGATACGCAGTATTTT.

CDR3 in amino acids: CASRGDIAKNIQYF. The CDR3 DNA sequence: TGTGCCAGCAGGGGGGACATAGCCAAAAACATTCAGTACTTC. The chain links TRBV7-9 to TRBJ2-4; possible D gene TRBD1, 6 bases. V was cut by 6 bases and J by 0 bases, with 9 bases left in between. Germline V gene sequence: CDR1 SEHNR, CDR2 FQNEAQ (reference sequence). This CDR3 has 14 amino acids.

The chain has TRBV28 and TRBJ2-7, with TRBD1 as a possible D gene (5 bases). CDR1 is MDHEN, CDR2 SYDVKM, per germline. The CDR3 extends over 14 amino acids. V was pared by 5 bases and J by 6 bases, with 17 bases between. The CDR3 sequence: CASSRQPVFREQYF. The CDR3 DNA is TGTGCCAGCAGTAGACAGCCTGTTTTTCGCGAGCAGTACTTC.

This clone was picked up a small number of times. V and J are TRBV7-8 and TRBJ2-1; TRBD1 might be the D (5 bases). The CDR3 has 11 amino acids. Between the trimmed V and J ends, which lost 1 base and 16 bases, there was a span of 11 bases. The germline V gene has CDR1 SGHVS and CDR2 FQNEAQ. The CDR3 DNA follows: TGTGCCAGCAGCTTAGACAGGTCGCAATTCTTC. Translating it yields CASSLDRSQFF.

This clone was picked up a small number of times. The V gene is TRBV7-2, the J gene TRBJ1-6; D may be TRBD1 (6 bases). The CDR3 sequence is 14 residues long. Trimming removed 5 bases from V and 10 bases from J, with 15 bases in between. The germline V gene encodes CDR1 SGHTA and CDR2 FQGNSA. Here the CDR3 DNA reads TGTGCCAGCAGCCCCGTTGGGAGGGGGTCACCCCTCCACTTT. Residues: CASSPVGRGSPLHF.

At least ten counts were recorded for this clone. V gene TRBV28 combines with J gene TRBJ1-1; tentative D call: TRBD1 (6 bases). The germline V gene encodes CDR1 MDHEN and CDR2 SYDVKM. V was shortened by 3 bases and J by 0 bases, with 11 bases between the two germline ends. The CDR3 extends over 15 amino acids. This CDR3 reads CASSLWGHLNTEAFF. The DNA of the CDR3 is TGTGCCAGCAGTTTGTGGGGACACTTGAACACTGAAGCTTTCTTT.

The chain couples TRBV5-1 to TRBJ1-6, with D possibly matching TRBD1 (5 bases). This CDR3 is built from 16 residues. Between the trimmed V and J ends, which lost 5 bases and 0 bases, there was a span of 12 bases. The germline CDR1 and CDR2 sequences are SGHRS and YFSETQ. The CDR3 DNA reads TGCGCCAGCAGGGTGGACACGAGCTCCTATAATTCACCCCTCCACTTT. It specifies CASRVDTSSYNSPLHF.

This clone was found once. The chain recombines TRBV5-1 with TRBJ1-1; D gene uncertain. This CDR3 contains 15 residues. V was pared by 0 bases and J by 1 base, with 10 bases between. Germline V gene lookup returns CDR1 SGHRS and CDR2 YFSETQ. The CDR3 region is CASSLDPNRNTEAFF. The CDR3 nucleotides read TGCGCCAGCAGCTTGGACCCCAACAGGAACACTGAAGCTTTCTTT. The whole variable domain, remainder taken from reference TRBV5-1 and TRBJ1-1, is KAGVTQTPRYLIKTRGQQVTLSCSPISGHRSVSWYQQTPGQGLQFLFEYFSETQRNKGNFPGRFSGRQFSNSRSEMNVSTLELGDSALYLCASSLDPNRNTEAFFGQGTRLTVV.

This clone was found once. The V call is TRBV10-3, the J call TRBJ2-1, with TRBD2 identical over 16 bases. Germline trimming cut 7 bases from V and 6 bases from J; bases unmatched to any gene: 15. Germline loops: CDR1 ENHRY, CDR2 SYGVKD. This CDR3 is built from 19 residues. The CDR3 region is CAIKPDTPGTSGGGNEQFF. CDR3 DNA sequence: TGTGCCATCAAGCCGGACACTCCCGGGACTAGCGGGGGGGGCAATGAGCAGTTCTTC.

For the CDR3, the DNA is TGTGCCAGCACCAGGGCGGGGGGACAGGGGGCTGCCGAGCAGTACTTC. Amino acid sequence: CASTRAGGQGAAEQYF. J is TRBJ2-7 and V is TRBV28, with TRBD1 identical over 12 bases. The CDR3 extends over 16 amino acids. Germline V lookup: CDR1 MDHEN, CDR2 SYDVKM. J gave up 6 bases and V 7 bases, and 13 bases lay outside the gene matches.

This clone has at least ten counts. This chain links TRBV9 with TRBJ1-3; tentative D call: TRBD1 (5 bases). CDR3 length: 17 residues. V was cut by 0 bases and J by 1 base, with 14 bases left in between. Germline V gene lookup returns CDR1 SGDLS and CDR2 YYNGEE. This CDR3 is CASSVGGAWESGNTIYF. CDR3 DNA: TGTGCCAGCAGCGTAGGCGGGGCGTGGGAGTCTGGAAACACCATATATTTT.